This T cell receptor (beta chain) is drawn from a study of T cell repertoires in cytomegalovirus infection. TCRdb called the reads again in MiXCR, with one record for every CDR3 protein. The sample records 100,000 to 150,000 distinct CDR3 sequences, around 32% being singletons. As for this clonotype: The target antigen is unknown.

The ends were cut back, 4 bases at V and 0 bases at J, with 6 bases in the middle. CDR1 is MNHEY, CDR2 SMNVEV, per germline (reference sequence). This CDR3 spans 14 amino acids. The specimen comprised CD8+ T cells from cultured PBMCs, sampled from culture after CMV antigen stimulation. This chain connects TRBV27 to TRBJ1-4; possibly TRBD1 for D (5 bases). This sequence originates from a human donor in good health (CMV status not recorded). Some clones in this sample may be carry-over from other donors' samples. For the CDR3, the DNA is TGTGCCAGCAGTTCGACAGCAACTAATGAAAAACTGTTTTTT. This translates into CASSSTATNEKLFF.